This TCR beta chain was sequenced for a study of post-analysis software for immune sequencing data. As for the study in general: There were relapsing-remitting, secondary progressive and progressive-relapsing multiple sclerosis among the disease courses included.

Each TCR beta cDNA library carried unique molecular identifiers. Between roughly 1 and 10 million T cells gave rise to some 490,000 cDNA molecules. TCRdb reprocessed the PCR reads with MiXCR, giving one entry per CDR3 protein. Found here are approximately 440,000 distinct CDR3 sequences, around 40% of them singletons; the top ten hold 12%. As for this clonotype: Its specificity is not known.

Study results and limitations: Diversity measured as normalized Chao1 was significantly lower in multiple sclerosis patients than in controls. By F measure, samples from a shared preparation batch strongly co-clustered.

The TCR sequence derives from a girl aged 10 to 17 with multiple sclerosis. Input material: blood.

The CDR3 protein is CASSYKVGRGYTF. CDR3 DNA sequence: TGTGCCAGCAGTTACAAAGTAGGACGGGGCTACACCTTC. The rearrangement links TRBV6-2 or TRBV6-3 to TRBJ1-2; D not resolved. Per germline, CDR1 MNHEY and CDR2 SVGEGT. V lost 2 bases and J lost 8, with 12 bases in between. This CDR3 comprises 13 residues.